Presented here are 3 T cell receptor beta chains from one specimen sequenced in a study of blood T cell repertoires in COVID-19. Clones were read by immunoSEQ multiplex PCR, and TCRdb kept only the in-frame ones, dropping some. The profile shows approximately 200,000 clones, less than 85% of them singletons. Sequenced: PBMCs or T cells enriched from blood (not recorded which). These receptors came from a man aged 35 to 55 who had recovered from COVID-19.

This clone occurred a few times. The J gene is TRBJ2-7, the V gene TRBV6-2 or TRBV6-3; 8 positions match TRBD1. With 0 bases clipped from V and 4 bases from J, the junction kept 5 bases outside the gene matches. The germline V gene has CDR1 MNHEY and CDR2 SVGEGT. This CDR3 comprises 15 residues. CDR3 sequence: CASSYSDRVRYEQYF. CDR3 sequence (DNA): TGTGCCAGCAGTTACTCGGACAGGGTTAGATACGAGCAGTACTTC.

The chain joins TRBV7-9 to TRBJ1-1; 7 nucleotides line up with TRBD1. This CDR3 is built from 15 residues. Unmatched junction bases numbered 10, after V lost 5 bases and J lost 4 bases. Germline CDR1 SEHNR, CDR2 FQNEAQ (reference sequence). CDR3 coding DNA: TGTGCCAGCAGCCTAGGACAGGTTATGGGCACTGAAGCTTTCTTT. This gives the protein CASSLGQVMGTEAFF.

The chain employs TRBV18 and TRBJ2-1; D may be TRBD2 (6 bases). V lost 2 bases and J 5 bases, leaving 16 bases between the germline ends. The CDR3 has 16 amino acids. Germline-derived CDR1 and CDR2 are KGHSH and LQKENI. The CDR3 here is CASSPRDLSLHNEQFF. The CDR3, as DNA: TGTGCCAGCTCACCAAGGGACTTAAGTCTGCACAATGAGCAGTTCTTC.